These T cell receptor beta chains were read from a single sample in a study of molecular identifiers for immune sequencing clone quantification. TCRdb recomputed calls from the PCR reads with MiXCR, one row per CDR3 protein. The data show over 550,000 distinct CDR3 sequences, about 25% seen once. Sequenced: naive CD8+ T cells from blood, with Jurkat cell RNA spiked in. The receptor set was obtained from a human donor in good health. Some libraries in this study had Jurkat cell RNA spiked in. The CDR3 runs from the conserved cysteine through the conserved F or W. D genes are given only for firm matches. Where a row states a size, it is once, few, many or the class of an expanded clone; other rows omit it.

j_call cdr3_length d_call clone_size v_call cdr3_nt cdr3_aa
TRBJ2-3 13 - many TRBV7-9 TGTGCCAGCAGCCCCCCAGTGGAAGATACGCAGTATTTT CASSPPVEDTQYF
TRBJ1-1 14 - - TRBV27 TGTGCCAGCAGTTTTACTCCCGGGGGCACTGAAGCTTTCTTT CASSFTPGGTEAFF
TRBJ2-3 17 TRBD2 few TRBV5-6 TGTGCCAGCAGCTTTCCGGGGGGACCAACTAGCACAGATACGCAGTATTTT CASSFPGGPTSTDTQYF
TRBJ2-6 13 - many TRBV19 TGTGCCAGTAGTATAGGTGGGGCCAACGTCCTGACTTTC CASSIGGANVLTF
TRBJ2-7 17 TRBD1 - TRBV4-2 TGTGCCAGCAGCCAACTGGACAGGACGAATTCTGCCTACGAGCGGTACTTC CASSQLDRTNSAYERYF
TRBJ2-2 15 TRBD2 many TRBV5-4 TGTGCCAGCAGCACGGGACTAGCGGGACCCGGGGAGCTGTTTTTT CASSTGLAGPGELFF
TRBJ2-7 16 - many TRBV20-1 TGCAGTGCTAGAGATCGGGCGGGAAAAACCCCCTACGAGCAGTACTTC CSARDRAGKTPYEQYF
TRBJ2-7 14 - few TRBV28 TGTGCCAGCAGTTTATCCACATCGTCCCGGGAGCAGTACTTC CASSLSTSSREQYF
TRBJ2-7 14 TRBD1 - TRBV7-6 TGTGCCAGCAGCCCGGGGACAGTGACCTACGAGCTGTACTTC CASSPGTVTYELYF
TRBJ1-1 17 - - TRBV4-1 TGCGCCAGCAGCCAACGCCCCCAGCAGGGTATGAACACTGAAGCTTTCTTT CASSQRPQQGMNTEAFF
TRBJ2-1 16 - many TRBV9 TGTGCCAGCAGCGTGGGGACGGTGAACCCCTACAATGAGCAGTTCTTC CASSVGTVNPYNEQFF
TRBJ1-1 17 - - TRBV12-3/TRBV12-4 TGTGCCAGCAGTTATCCCCGGGCCCTCCGAAAGGGCACTGAAGCTTTCTTT CASSYPRALRKGTEAFF
TRBJ1-2 14 - - TRBV6-6 TGTGCCAGCAGTTACGAGGGGGGGAACTATGGCTACACCTTC CASSYEGGNYGYTF
TRBJ1-2 15 - many TRBV7-9 TGTGCCAGCAGCCACGCCCCGAACGGTAGCTATGGCTACACCTTC CASSHAPNGSYGYTF
TRBJ2-1 16 - - TRBV24-1 TGTGCCACCAGTGACGTCCTCAACACCGAGGGGGGTGAGCAGTTCTTC CATSDVLNTEGGEQFF
TRBJ2-1 16 - - TRBV7-9 TGTGCCAGCAGCCCCCCCCGTCAGGGGTCCTACAATGAGCAGTTCTTC CASSPPRQGSYNEQFF
TRBJ2-1 15 - many TRBV11-2 TGTGCCAGCGGGGGGAGGAGGGGGCGTAGCGATGAGCAGTTCTTC CASGGRRGRSDEQFF
TRBJ2-1 16 - - TRBV4-3 TGCGCCAGCAGCCAAGATCTGCCTAATTTGTACAATGAGCAGTTCTTC CASSQDLPNLYNEQFF
TRBJ2-7 15 - - TRBV20-1 TGCGGTGCCCCGCACCCAACTATCCAACCCTACGAGCAGTACTTC CGAPHPTIQPYEQYF
TRBJ2-3 16 TRBD2 few TRBV27 TGTGCCAGCAGTTCTCGGACTAGCGGGAGGGCAGATACGCAGTATTTT CASSSRTSGRADTQYF
TRBJ2-3 15 - - TRBV12-3/TRBV12-4 TGTGCCAGCAGCACTGGGGGGCTGGGCACAGATACGCAGTATTTT CASSTGGLGTDTQYF
TRBJ2-3 16 TRBD1 many TRBV5-1 TGCGCCAGCAGCGGCGGGACAGGGCTAGTTACAGATACGCAGTATTTT CASSGGTGLVTDTQYF
TRBJ2-1 18 TRBD2 few TRBV24-1 TGTGCCACCAGTGATCCCGCGGCCACTAGCGGCTCCTACAATGAGCAGTTCTTC CATSDPAATSGSYNEQFF
TRBJ2-7 14 - many TRBV20-1 TGCAGTGCTAGTGGGCAGGGTTTTTCCCACGAGCAGTACTTC CSASGQGFSHEQYF
TRBJ2-3 17 TRBD2 many TRBV5-4 TGTGCCAGCAGCTTGGGGGACTATCGAACCGACACAGATACGCAGTATTTT CASSLGDYRTDTDTQYF
TRBJ2-5 15 TRBD2 many TRBV6-1 TGTGCCAGCAGTGAATACGGCGGGAGGCTCCAGACCCAGTACTTC CASSEYGGRLQTQYF
TRBJ2-2 16 - few TRBV19 TGTGCCAGTAGTATAGGTGGCAGGGCAGTCACCGGGGAGCTGTTTTTT CASSIGGRAVTGELFF
TRBJ2-7 15 - many TRBV28 TGTGCCAGCACCAATCCCGGGACACCGATCTACGAGCAGTACTTC CASTNPGTPIYEQYF
TRBJ1-2 13 - - TRBV28 TGTGCCAGCAGGTTAGGACATACCTATGGCTACACCTTC CASRLGHTYGYTF
TRBJ2-7 14 - many TRBV6-6 TGTGCCAGCAGTTACCGTCAGGGTCCCCACGAGCAGTACTTC CASSYRQGPHEQYF
TRBJ2-3 16 - many TRBV24-1 TGTGCCACCAGTGATACCGACAGGCCCTCTAAAGATACGCAGTATTTT CATSDTDRPSKDTQYF
TRBJ1-1 15 - - TRBV5-4 TGTGCCAGCAGCTTGATAGGAGGGATGAACACTGAAGCTTTCTTT CASSLIGGMNTEAFF
TRBJ2-7 17 TRBD1 many TRBV6-5 TGTGCCAGCAGTTACTCCCCTGAGTGGCAGGGGGCTTACGAGCAGTACTTC CASSYSPEWQGAYEQYF
TRBJ2-7 15 - - TRBV4-3 TGCGCCAGCAGCCAAGATCGGGGGAGTTCCTACGCGCAGTACTTC CASSQDRGSSYAQYF
TRBJ1-1 15 - few TRBV4-1 TGCGCCAGCAGCCAGGGTACAGGGTCGGACACTGAAGCTTTCTTT CASSQGTGSDTEAFF
TRBJ2-7 14 - - TRBV13 TGTGCCAGCAGCTTAGGTAGCCATACCTACGAGCAGTACTTC CASSLGSHTYEQYF
TRBJ2-7 14 - few TRBV18 TGTGCCAGCTCACCACAGGACCACTGGTACGAGCAGTACTTC CASSPQDHWYEQYF
TRBJ1-2 16 TRBD1 - TRBV19 TGTGCCAGTAGTACAAGCTCCACAGGGGGCCTGGGTGGCTACACCTTC CASSTSSTGGLGGYTF
TRBJ1-5 13 - many TRBV7-2 TGTGCCAGCAGCTTATTAGGGGAGCAGCCCCAGCATTTT CASSLLGEQPQHF
TRBJ2-1 13 - - TRBV30 TGTGCCTGGAGTGAAGGGGGGGGCAATGAGCAGTTCTTC CAWSEGGGNEQFF
TRBJ1-1 15 - - TRBV6-2/TRBV6-3 TGTGCCAGCAGTTCTCTTCAGGCCGAAAACACTGAAGCTTTCTTT CASSSLQAENTEAFF
TRBJ2-7 14 TRBD1 - TRBV4-2 TGTGCCAGCAGCCCTAGGACAGGATGGAACGAGCAGTACTTC CASSPRTGWNEQYF
TRBJ2-7 13 - - TRBV12-3/TRBV12-4 TGTGCCAGCAGTTTCAGAAGCTCCTGCGAGCAGTACTTC CASSFRSSCEQYF
TRBJ1-1 14 - many TRBV30 TGTGCCTTCGCGGGGGCAGCTATGAACACTGAAGCTTTCTTT CAFAGAAMNTEAFF
TRBJ2-4 12 - many TRBV12-3/TRBV12-4 TGTGCCAGCAGTTTCGGTGAAAACATTCAGTACTTC CASSFGENIQYF
TRBJ2-5 17 - few TRBV4-1 TGCGCCAGCAGCCAAGATAGTGTTCGATCGGTTCAAGAGACCCAGTACTTC CASSQDSVRSVQETQYF
TRBJ2-3 16 TRBD2 few TRBV24-1 TGTGCCACCAGTGATGTCAGGACTAGCATCACAGATACGCAGTATTTT CATSDVRTSITDTQYF
TRBJ2-7 14 - many TRBV7-9 TGTGCCAGCAGCTTAGGGCCAGACGGGTACGAGCAGTACTTC CASSLGPDGYEQYF
TRBJ2-4 17 TRBD2 few TRBV6-5 TGTGCCAGCAGTGCCCTAGGACTAGCGGGAACCCAAAACATTCAGTACTTC CASSALGLAGTQNIQYF
TRBJ2-3 15 - many TRBV27 TGTGCCAGCAGTTTACGGGACGAACCGCCCAATACGCAGTATTTT CASSLRDEPPNTQYF
TRBJ2-1 14 TRBD1 few TRBV5-1 TGCGCTAGCACCTCCGGGACAGTCTACAATGAGCAGTTCTTC CASTSGTVYNEQFF
TRBJ2-2 15 - many TRBV19 TGTGCCAGTAGTACCGGACTTCGGGGCACCGGGGAGCTGTTTTTT CASSTGLRGTGELFF
TRBJ2-7 16 - - TRBV12-3/TRBV12-4 TGTGCCAGCAGTTCAACACCCCCCCGGTCCATCTACGAGCAGTACTTC CASSSTPPRSIYEQYF
TRBJ1-5 14 - few TRBV19 TGTGCCAGTAGTATTAACCCAACCAATCAGCCCCAGCATTTT CASSINPTNQPQHF
TRBJ1-1 16 - - TRBV28 TGTGCCAGCAGTACCATTTCTCACAGCCGGGGGTCTGAAGCTTTCTTT CASSTISHSRGSEAFF